The 26 T cell receptor beta chains listed next were all sequenced from one sample in a study of cytomegalovirus exposure and HLA in healthy donors. The PCR contained 60 Vbeta and 13 Jbeta primers. TCRdb's table, derived via immunoSEQ multiplex PCR, lists solely in-frame clones and lacks some. The sample lists about 130,000 clones; about 80% were seen once. The sample was PBMCs. The receptors were sampled from a man aged 30 to 39 in good health.

This rearrangement joins TRBV5-4 to TRBJ1-2; a weak D match, TRBD1 (5 bases). V was clipped by 4 bases and J by 0 bases, with 19 bases between them. Germline lookup yields CDR1 SGHNT and CDR2 YYREEE (reference sequence). The CDR3 covers 17 residues. The DNA of the CDR3 is TGTGCCAGCAGCCCGGGGGTGGAGGGGCCGTCTAACTATGGCTACACCTTC. Translation gives CASSPGVEGPSNYGYTF.

The rearrangement joins TRBV30 to TRBJ2-2; D possibly corresponds to TRBD2 (6 bases). Germline V gene lookup returns CDR1 GTSNPN and CDR2 SVGIG (reference sequence). Deletions cut 4 bases from V and 7 bases from J, with 16 bases between. This CDR3 is built from 14 residues. Here the CDR3 DNA reads TGTGCCTGGAATAAGGAGGGGAGGAGCGGGGAGCTGTTTTTT. Its translation is CAWNKEGRSGELFF.

The chain recombines TRBV4-1 with TRBJ2-7; the D is unclear. This CDR3 has 17 amino acids. Germline lookup yields CDR1 MGHRA and CDR2 YSYEKL. V was shortened by 1 base and J by 3 bases, with 19 bases between the two germline ends. The CDR3 DNA follows: TGCGCCAGCAGCCAAGCAGTTCCCCGGAGTACTGACTACGAGCAGTACTTC. This codes for CASSQAVPRSTDYEQYF.

In its sample, this clone was seen once. The chain couples TRBV28 to TRBJ2-7; D might be TRBD2 (5 bases). This CDR3 spans 12 amino acids. Trimming took 6 bases from V and 2 from J, leaving 8 bases between them. CDR1 is MDHEN and CDR2 is SYDVKM in the germline V gene. The CDR3 DNA reads TGTGCCAGCAGGACTACAACCTACGAGCAGTACTTC. Amino acids: CASRTTTYEQYF.

This chain uses TRBV2 with TRBJ2-1; possibly TRBD1 for D (6 bases). The CDR3 is 16 residues long. Germline V lookup: CDR1 SNHLY, CDR2 FYNNEI. Trimming pared 5 bases from V and 10 bases from J, leaving 24 bases between. CDR3: CASSLQGQNFGEEQFF. For the CDR3, the DNA is TGTGCCAGCAGTCTACAGGGACAAAATTTCGGAGAGGAGCAGTTCTTC.

V usage is TRBV7-2 and J usage is TRBJ1-2; the match to TRBD1 covers 8 bases. Germline-derived CDR1 and CDR2 are SGHTA and FQGNSA. The trim removed 5 bases at V and 4 bases at J, leaving 3 bases unmatched. The CDR3 loop spans 13 amino acids. The CDR3: CASSVGQVYGYTF. DNA of the CDR3: TGTGCCAGCAGCGTGGGACAGGTCTATGGCTACACCTTC. The entire variable domain, with the rest obtained from reference TRBV7-2 and TRBJ1-2, is as follows: GAGVSQSPSNKVTEKGKDVELRCDPISGHTALYWYRQSLGQGLEFLIYFQGNSAPDKSGLPSDRFSAERTGGSVSTLTIQRTQQEDSAVYLCASSVGQVYGYTFGSGTRLTVV.

This sequence joins TRBV18 and TRBJ1-1; tentatively, D is TRBD1 (6 bases). This CDR3 spans 12 amino acids. Trimming took 2 bases from V and 8 from J, leaving 9 bases between them. The germline V gene has CDR1 KGHSH and CDR2 LQKENI. CDR3 protein: CASSPSQGEAFF. CDR3 sequence (DNA): TGTGCCAGCTCACCATCGCAGGGGGAAGCTTTCTTT.

The chain recombines TRBV5-1 with TRBJ2-6; 10 positions agree with TRBD1. J gave up 2 bases and V 4 bases, and 12 bases lay outside the gene matches. CDR1 SGHRS and CDR2 YFSETQ come from the germline V gene. The CDR3 loop spans 19 amino acids. The CDR3 spells CASSSRPPGTGAGANVLTF. The CDR3 DNA sequence: TGCGCCAGCAGCAGCCGGCCCCCCGGGACAGGGGCTGGGGCCAACGTCCTGACTTTC. Looking up the rest from reference TRBV5-1 and TRBJ2-6 gives the full variable domain: KAGVTQTPRYLIKTRGQQVTLSCSPISGHRSVSWYQQTPGQGLQFLFEYFSETQRNKGNFPGRFSGRQFSNSRSEMNVSTLELGDSALYLCASSSRPPGTGAGANVLTFGAGSRLTVL.

V usage is TRBV18 and J usage is TRBJ2-7; D not resolved. The CDR3 has 12 residues. Germline CDR1 is KGHSH and CDR2 is LQKENI. V was pared by 1 base and J by 3 bases, with 4 bases between. Here the CDR3 DNA reads TGTGCCAGCTCACCACACAACTACGAGCAGTACTTC. Translation: CASSPHNYEQYF.

V is TRBV9 and J is TRBJ1-1; TRBD1 matches 9 bases. The CDR3 is 14 residues long. Unmatched junction bases numbered 11, after V lost 4 bases and J lost 10 bases. The germline V gene has CDR1 SGDLS and CDR2 YYNGEE. The CDR3: CASSSWTGASAAFF. Here the CDR3 DNA reads TGTGCCAGCAGCTCCTGGACAGGGGCCTCGGCAGCTTTCTTT. The whole variable domain, filled in from reference TRBV9 and TRBJ1-1, reads DSGVTQTPKHLITATGQRVTLRCSPRSGDLSVYWYQQSLDQGLQFLIQYYNGEERAKGNILERFSAQQFPDLHSELNLSSLELGDSALYFCASSSWTGASAAFFGQGTRLTVV.

The chain joins TRBV2 to TRBJ2-5; D is uncertain. Trimming cost V 7 bases and J 0 bases, with 6 bases left between them. Germline V gene sequence: CDR1 SNHLY, CDR2 FYNNEI. The CDR3 is made up of 12 amino acids. The CDR3 is CASNRDQETQYF. The CDR3 DNA reads TGTGCCAGCAACCGAGACCAAGAGACCCAGTACTTC.

This sequence joins TRBV28 and TRBJ2-2; tentatively, D is TRBD1 (6 bases). The V gene lost 3 bases and the J gene lost 4 bases, with 15 bases spanning the gap. The CDR3 is 16 amino acids. Germline CDR1 MDHEN, CDR2 SYDVKM. CDR3 in amino acids: CASSFATGLSTGELFF. In DNA, the CDR3 is TGTGCCAGCAGTTTTGCCACAGGGCTAAGCACCGGGGAGCTGTTTTTT.

In DNA form, the CDR3 reads TGTGCCAGTAGGACAGACAGGTTCCCTGGAAACACCATATATTTT. Amino acid sequence: CASRTDRFPGNTIYF. The chain has TRBV19 and TRBJ1-3; TRBD1 is a possible D gene (6 bases). The CDR3 consists of 15 residues. V lost 6 bases and J 2 bases, leaving 14 bases between the germline ends. Germline V CDR1 and CDR2: LNHDA, SQIVND (reference sequence).

This clone has a handful of counts. The chain joins TRBV7-2 to TRBJ2-5; tentative D call: TRBD2 (6 bases). CDR1 SGHTA and CDR2 FQGNSA come from the germline V gene. V lost 8 bases and J lost 2, with 12 bases in between. CDR3 size: 13 residues. In DNA, the CDR3 is TGTGCCAGCGGCCACGGGGGACAAGAGACCCAGTACTTC. Translation gives CASGHGGQETQYF.

The chain links TRBV11-3 to TRBJ2-6; 8 nucleotides match TRBD1. CDR3 length: 15 amino acids. Unmatched junction bases numbered 5, after V lost 8 bases and J lost 2 bases. Germline V lookup: CDR1 SGHNT, CDR2 YENEEA. The CDR3 DNA follows: TGTGCCAGCGTGGAACAGGGGGCTGGGGCCAACGTCCTGACTTTC. It yields the protein CASVEQGAGANVLTF.

The chain uses TRBV5-4 and TRBJ2-3; perhaps TRBD2 as D (5 bases). The germline V and J ends were trimmed by 2 bases and 4 bases, with 14 bases remaining between them. From germline, CDR1 is SGHNT and CDR2 YYREEE (reference sequence). The CDR3 is 15 residues long. This CDR3 reads CASSLGGSRSDTQYF. The CDR3 nucleotides are TGTGCCAGCAGCTTAGGTGGGAGTAGGTCAGATACGCAGTATTTT.

The rearrangement joins TRBV27 to TRBJ2-3, with 11 bases matching TRBD2. The CDR3 extends over 16 amino acids. Germline loops: CDR1 MNHEY, CDR2 SMNVEV (reference sequence). The V gene end was trimmed by 6 bases and the J gene end by 3 bases; junction bases not matched to a gene: 8. The CDR3: CASSLATSGRTDTQYF. CDR3 nucleotide sequence: TGTGCCAGCAGCTTAGCTACTAGCGGGAGAACAGATACGCAGTATTTT.

For this clone: The junction departs from germline at one end; a sequencing error may be responsible. This chain joins TRBV25-1 and TRBJ2-7, with TRBD1 identical over 7 bases. There are 12 residues in the CDR3. CDR1 and CDR2 (germline): MGHDK, SYGVNS. The CDR3: CASSDPPGQNFF. The CDR3 DNA reads TGTGCCAGCAGTGATCCCCCGGGACAGAACTTCTTC.

This clone appeared a few times. The chain recombines TRBV9 with TRBJ1-4; no definite D call. The V gene's germline CDR1 is SGDLS and CDR2 YYNGEE. Trimming took off 6 bases at V and 3 bases at J, with 12 bases between the two ends. The CDR3 has 14 amino acids. In DNA form, the CDR3 reads TGTGCCAGCACCCCACATACCTCTAATGAAAAACTGTTTTTT. It yields the protein CASTPHTSNEKLFF.

This clone was detected only a few times. J is TRBJ1-3 and V is TRBV19; D might be TRBD1 (6 bases). V shed 11 bases and J shed 4 bases, with 18 bases lying between them. CDR3 size: 14 residues. Germline V gene data show CDR1 as LNHDA and CDR2 as SQIVND (reference sequence). The CDR3 protein is CAPGRGAEGNTIYF. The CDR3 DNA reads TGTGCCCCGGGCAGGGGCGCGGAAGGAAACACCATATATTTT.

The chain employs TRBV11-2 and TRBJ2-6; no reliable D call. V gave up 5 bases and J gave up 3 bases, with 14 bases separating them. CDR3 length: 16 amino acids. Germline CDR1 is SGHAT and CDR2 is FQNNGV. CDR3: CASSHPTVSGANVLTF. The DNA for the CDR3 is TGTGCCAGCAGCCATCCTACTGTTAGTGGGGCCAACGTCCTGACTTTC.

The chain couples TRBV30 to TRBJ1-4; a weak D match, TRBD1 (5 bases). From germline, CDR1 is GTSNPN and CDR2 SVGIG (reference sequence). The V and J ends lost 0 bases and 8 bases respectively, with 10 bases between them. CDR3 length equals 13 residues. The CDR3, as DNA: TGTGCCTGGAGTGTAATGGGGGGGGAAAAACTGTTTTTT. As protein: CAWSVMGGEKLFF.

The chain uses TRBV6-4 and TRBJ1-4; the D gene is possibly TRBD1 (6 bases). This CDR3 contains 14 residues. Trimming pared 6 bases from V and 7 bases from J, leaving 15 bases between. CDR1 is MRHNA and CDR2 is SNTAGT in the germline V gene. CDR3 sequence (DNA): TGTGCCAGCAGGGGGACATCCCGCGGTGAAAAACTGTTTTTT. Translation: CASRGTSRGEKLFF.

J is TRBJ2-1 and V is TRBV5-1; TRBD2 matches 14 bases. CDR1 SGHRS and CDR2 YFSETQ come from the germline V gene. CDR3 length: 16 residues. The ends lost 4 bases at V and 10 bases at J; junction bases unmatched: 10. The DNA for the CDR3 is TGCGCCAGCAGCCCCGGGACTAGCGGGAGAACGGGCGAGCAGTTCTTC. Protein sequence: CASSPGTSGRTGEQFF. Using reference TRBV5-1 and TRBJ2-1 for the parts outside the CDR3, the full variable domain is KAGVTQTPRYLIKTRGQQVTLSCSPISGHRSVSWYQQTPGQGLQFLFEYFSETQRNKGNFPGRFSGRQFSNSRSEMNVSTLELGDSALYLCASSPGTSGRTGEQFFGPGTRLTVL.

The J gene is TRBJ2-1, the V gene TRBV4-1, with 11 bases lining up with TRBD2. CDR1 and CDR2 from the germline V gene are MGHRA and YSYEKL. There are 16 residues in the CDR3. V lost 1 base to trimming and J lost 8 bases; unmatched junction nucleotides: 7. In DNA, the CDR3 is TGCGCCAGCAGCCAAGTTCGTACTAGCGGGAGTTATGAGCAGTTCTTC. This gives the protein CASSQVRTSGSYEQFF.

V and J are TRBV7-9 and TRBJ1-4, with a possible D match to TRBD1 (5 bases). Germline assignment: CDR1 SEHNR and CDR2 FQNEAQ (reference sequence). V dropped 2 bases and J dropped 8 bases, with 6 bases sitting between them. There are 12 residues in the CDR3. In DNA form, the CDR3 reads TGTGCCAGCAGCTTAAGGGGCGAAAAACTGTTTTTT. As protein: CASSLRGEKLFF.